The source of this T cell receptor (beta chain) is a study of Graves' ophthalmopathy and Graves' hyperthyroidism. To note about this clonotype: Its target is not known.

For repertoire sequencing, the TCR beta CDR3 regions were amplified from RNA transcripts. First-round RT-PCR used HTBI primers; second-round multiplex PCR followed. TCRdb reanalysed the multiplex PCR reads using MiXCR and keeps one entry per CDR3 protein. The sample includes more than 300,000 distinct CDR3 sequences, approximately 18% of them seen just once. Study-level points and caveats: Detection in blood was also observed for most expanded thyroid clonotypes above 0.001 frequency.

Sequencing was performed on peripheral blood. The source of this sequence is an adult woman with stable Graves' hyperthyroidism.

CDR3 DNA sequence: TGTGCCAGCAGTACCCTGGGACAGGGGGCGAGTGACTATGGCTACACCTTC. Residues: CASSTLGQGASDYGYTF. The gene calls are TRBV28 and TRBJ1-2; 12 nucleotides agree with TRBD1. This CDR3 comprises 17 residues. The V segment lost 5 bases and the J segment 3 bases; nucleotides outside the gene matches: 10. From germline, CDR1 is MDHEN and CDR2 SYDVKM.